Each of the 9 T cell receptor beta chains below was sequenced from the same sample in a study of identifying expanded T cells in peripheral blood. The repertoire was sequenced with immunoSEQ multiplex PCR; TCRdb's copy has only in-frame clones and lacks some. The sample contains approximately 100,000 clones, roughly 87% of which appear only once. The sample comprised blood. The receptors here all came from a person aged 18-70 years in good health.

The chain is built from TRBV28 and TRBJ1-5, with TRBD1 identical over 9 bases. Losses at the gene ends were 5 bases for V and 0 bases for J; bases not matched to a gene: 11. In germline, CDR1 is MDHEN, CDR2 SYDVKM. The CDR3 has 18 residues. The CDR3 region is CASSLRTGQGISNQPQHF. DNA of the CDR3: TGTGCCAGCAGTCTCCGAACAGGACAGGGGATTAGCAATCAGCCCCAGCATTTT.

V is TRBV6-6 and J is TRBJ2-1, with 12 bases identical to TRBD2. This CDR3 is built from 16 residues. Germline CDR1 and CDR2: MNHNY and SVGAGI (reference sequence). Trimming took 7 bases from V and 1 from J; bases not matched to a gene: 5. CDR3 coding DNA: TGTGCCAGCATCACTAGCGGGGGGTGGTCCTACAATGAGCAGTTCTTC. It is translated as CASITSGGWSYNEQFF.

The V call is TRBV14, the J call TRBJ2-7, with 9 bases aligning to TRBD1. The CDR3 runs to 15 residues. The germline CDR1 and CDR2 sequences are SGHDN and FVKESK. V gave up 3 bases and J gave up 2 bases; unmatched junction bases: 5. CDR3 bases: TGTGCCAGCAGCCAGGAGAGACAGGGGGCCTACGAGCAGTACTTC. Amino acid sequence: CASSQERQGAYEQYF.

V is TRBV6-5 and J is TRBJ1-1; tentatively, D is TRBD1 (5 bases). The V gene lost 5 bases and the J gene lost 6 bases, with 7 bases spanning the gap. Germline CDR1 is MNHEY and CDR2 is SVGAGI. This CDR3 comprises 11 residues. This CDR3 reads CASSGRAEAFF. The CDR3 DNA reads TGTGCCAGCAGTGGCAGGGCTGAAGCTTTCTTT.

The V call is TRBV5-1, the J call TRBJ2-3, with a tentative D call TRBD2 (6 bases). The CDR3 spans 14 residues. CDR1 and CDR2 from the germline V gene are SGHRS and YFSETQ. Trimming cost V 5 bases and J 0 bases, with 10 bases left between them. The CDR3 loop is CASSAGQSTDTQYF. Here the CDR3 DNA reads TGCGCCAGCAGTGCGGGGCAGAGCACAGATACGCAGTATTTT.

The chain employs TRBV5-1 and TRBJ1-3; weak D call: TRBD1 (6 bases). This CDR3 region has 14 residues. V lost 5 bases and J 0 bases, leaving 9 bases between the germline ends. CDR1 and CDR2 from the germline V gene are SGHRS and YFSETQ. The chain's CDR3 is CASRGDTSGNTIYF. For the CDR3, the DNA is TGCGCCAGCAGGGGGGACACCTCTGGAAACACCATATATTTT. The full variable domain, completed using reference TRBV5-1 and TRBJ1-3, is KAGVTQTPRYLIKTRGQQVTLSCSPISGHRSVSWYQQTPGQGLQFLFEYFSETQRNKGNFPGRFSGRQFSNSRSEMNVSTLELGDSALYLCASRGDTSGNTIYFGEGSWLTVV.

The chain combines TRBV7-9 with TRBJ2-1; 8 positions match TRBD1. The J segment lost 8 bases and the V segment lost 4 bases, leaving 10 bases of the junction unmatched. The germline CDR1 and CDR2 sequences are SEHNR and FQNEAQ (reference sequence). The CDR3 is made up of 15 amino acids. The DNA for the CDR3 is TGTGCCAGCAGCTCCCTATCCCAGGGGGCAGATGAGCAGTTCTTC. Amino acids: CASSSLSQGADEQFF.

This chain uses TRBV4-2 with TRBJ2-7, with TRBD1 identical over 9 bases. Germline values: CDR1 LGHNA, CDR2 YNFKEQ. The CDR3 spans 16 residues. V gave up 5 bases and J gave up 4 bases; unmatched junction bases: 12. The CDR3 DNA follows: TGTGCCAGCAGCATTCGGCAGGGACAGGGTGCTTACGAGCAGTACTTC. Residues: CASSIRQGQGAYEQYF.

The J gene is TRBJ2-5, the V gene TRBV5-1, with no clear D. This CDR3 spans 14 amino acids. In germline, CDR1 is SGHRS, CDR2 YFSETQ. Trimming pared 0 bases from V and 2 bases from J, leaving 8 bases between. CDR3 region: CASSLVVGQETQYF. The CDR3 region has the DNA TGCGCCAGCAGCTTGGTTGTCGGGCAAGAGACCCAGTACTTC. Full variable domain (rest looked up from reference TRBV5-1 and TRBJ2-5): KAGVTQTPRYLIKTRGQQVTLSCSPISGHRSVSWYQQTPGQGLQFLFEYFSETQRNKGNFPGRFSGRQFSNSRSEMNVSTLELGDSALYLCASSLVVGQETQYFGPGTRLLVL.